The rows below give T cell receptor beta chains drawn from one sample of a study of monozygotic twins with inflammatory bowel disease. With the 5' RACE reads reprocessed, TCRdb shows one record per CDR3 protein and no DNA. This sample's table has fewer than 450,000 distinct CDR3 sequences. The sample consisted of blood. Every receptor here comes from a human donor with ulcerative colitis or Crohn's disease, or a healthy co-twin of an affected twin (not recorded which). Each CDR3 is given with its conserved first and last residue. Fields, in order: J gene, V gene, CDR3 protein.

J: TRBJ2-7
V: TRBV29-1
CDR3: CSVTGTGSNEQYF

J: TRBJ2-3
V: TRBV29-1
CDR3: CSVGVSRTSTDTQYF

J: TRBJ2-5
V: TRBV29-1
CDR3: CSVGGQGAIQETQYF

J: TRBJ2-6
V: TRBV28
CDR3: CASYRGSGANVLTF

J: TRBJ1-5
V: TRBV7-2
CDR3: CASSYRGDQPQHF

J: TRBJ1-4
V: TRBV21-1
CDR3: CASPKRGWNEKLFF

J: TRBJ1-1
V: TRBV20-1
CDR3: CSARRLNTEAFF

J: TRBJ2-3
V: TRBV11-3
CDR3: CASSLEYTDTQYF

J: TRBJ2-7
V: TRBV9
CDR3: CASSVVGGGEQYF

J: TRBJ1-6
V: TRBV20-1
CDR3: CSARDDGSSYNSPLHF